The 23 T cell receptor beta chains below all came from one sample that was sequenced in a study of cytomegalovirus exposure and HLA in healthy donors. PCR primers comprised 60 Vbeta and 13 Jbeta primers. Generated by immunoSEQ multiplex PCR, the TCRdb table keeps only in-frame clones and is missing some. The sample records more than 150,000 clones, more than 75% being singletons. Specimen: PBMCs. The receptors were sampled from a woman aged 30 to 39 in good health and CMV-seropositive.

The genes are TRBV11-3 and TRBJ2-5; 13 bases are a match to TRBD2. Germline V lookup: CDR1 SGHNT, CDR2 YENEEA. The CDR3 covers 15 residues. Trimming took 3 bases from V and 7 from J; bases not matched to a gene: 5. CDR3 coding DNA: TGTGCCAGCAGCTTCGGGACTAGCGGGGTGTCGACCCAGTACTTC. Its translation is CASSFGTSGVSTQYF.

The rearrangement uses TRBV13 and TRBJ2-2; 15 nucleotides line up with TRBD2. V was pared by 4 bases and J by 6 bases, with 9 bases of the junction left unmatched. This CDR3 region has 18 residues. Germline V gene data show CDR1 as PRHDT and CDR2 as FYEKMQ (reference sequence). The CDR3 is CASSSRTSGGDPPGELFF. The CDR3 DNA reads TGTGCCAGCAGCTCTCGGACTAGCGGGGGGGACCCTCCCGGGGAGCTGTTTTTT.

This clone was seen once. The chain couples TRBV28 to TRBJ2-4, with a possible D match to TRBD2 (6 bases). V was cut by 6 bases and J by 0 bases, with 24 bases left in between. The CDR3 contains 19 residues. CDR1 is MDHEN, CDR2 SYDVKM, per germline. The CDR3 is CASSLGQNVWGVAKNIQYF. CDR3 coding DNA: TGTGCCAGCAGCCTAGGGCAAAATGTTTGGGGGGTAGCCAAAAACATTCAGTACTTC.

The rearrangement uses TRBV28 and TRBJ1-2; weak D call: TRBD1 (6 bases). The CDR3 covers 16 residues. Germline values: CDR1 MDHEN, CDR2 SYDVKM. V was clipped by 2 bases and J by 4 bases, with 17 bases between them. CDR3: CASSLGGAGAGYGYTF. The CDR3 DNA is TGTGCCAGCAGTTTAGGGGGGGCAGGGGCCGGCTATGGCTACACCTTC.

V gene TRBV5-1 combines with J gene TRBJ2-5; D may be TRBD1 (6 bases). CDR1 SGHRS and CDR2 YFSETQ come from the germline V gene. Trimming shortened V by 0 bases and J by 5 bases, and 11 bases separated the two germline ends. The CDR3 is 14 residues long. This CDR3 is CASSLGGPGETQYF. CDR3 in DNA: TGCGCCAGCAGCTTGGGGGGGCCAGGGGAGACCCAGTACTTC. Using reference TRBV5-1 and TRBJ2-5 for the parts outside the CDR3, the full variable domain is KAGVTQTPRYLIKTRGQQVTLSCSPISGHRSVSWYQQTPGQGLQFLFEYFSETQRNKGNFPGRFSGRQFSNSRSEMNVSTLELGDSALYLCASSLGGPGETQYFGPGTRLLVL.

The genes are TRBV7-3 and TRBJ2-3; D gene uncertain. The CDR3 is 13 residues long. Trimming removed 4 bases at V and 0 bases at J, with 5 bases between. Germline loops: CDR1 SGHTA, CDR2 FQGTGA. The CDR3 sequence: CASSSHSTDTQYF. CDR3 nucleotides: TGTGCCAGCAGCTCCCATAGCACAGATACGCAGTATTTT.

This clone was counted a single time. The V gene is TRBV15, the J gene TRBJ1-1, with TRBD1 identical over 11 bases. With V trimmed by 5 bases and J by 6 bases, 11 bases remained unmatched. CDR3 length: 16 amino acids. Germline V gene data show CDR1 as LNHNV and CDR2 as YYDKDF (reference sequence). CDR3 sequence reads: CATSRGQGASYPEAFF. Written as DNA, the CDR3 is TGTGCCACCAGCCGCGGACAGGGGGCCTCCTACCCTGAAGCTTTCTTT. The whole variable domain, filled in from reference TRBV15 and TRBJ1-1, reads DAMVIQNPRYQVTQFGKPVTLSCSQTLNHNVMYWYQQKSSQAPKLLFHYYDKDFNNEADTPDNFQSRRPNTSFCFLDIRSPGLGDTAMYLCATSRGQGASYPEAFFGQGTRLTVV.

This clone occurred a few times. V is TRBV28 and J is TRBJ1-2; 9 bases agree with TRBD1. V trimming: 3 bases; J trimming: 8 bases; junction bases outside the gene matches: 7. Germline CDR1 is MDHEN and CDR2 is SYDVKM. CDR3 length: 14 amino acids. CDR3 sequence reads: CASSLEQGAIGYTF. In DNA form, the CDR3 reads TGTGCCAGCAGTTTGGAACAGGGGGCGATAGGCTACACCTTC.

The CDR3 DNA reads as TGTGCCAGCAGTTACTCGATCGGGACAGGGAGTTCACCCCTCCACTTT. It translates to CASSYSIGTGSSPLHF. This chain links TRBV6-5 with TRBJ1-6; 9 bases agree with TRBD1. Germline V gene data show CDR1 as MNHEY and CDR2 as SVGAGI. CDR3 length: 16 residues. J gave up 9 bases and V 0 bases, and 6 bases lay outside the gene matches.

V and J are TRBV5-1 and TRBJ2-3, with TRBD2 identical over 7 bases. In germline, CDR1 is SGHRS, CDR2 YFSETQ. Germline trimming cut 7 bases from V and 2 bases from J; bases unmatched to any gene: 10. The CDR3 has 15 residues. CDR3 in amino acids: CASEPGLLNTDTQYF. CDR3 sequence (DNA): TGCGCCAGCGAACCGGGACTACTTAACACAGATACGCAGTATTTT.

The CDR3 DNA is TGCGCCAGCAGCCCCGCTACCGTAGACACTGAAGCTTTCTTT. Its protein product is CASSPATVDTEAFF. This chain connects TRBV5-1 to TRBJ1-1, with D uncertain. Trimming shortened V by 4 bases and J by 3 bases, and 13 bases separated the two germline ends. This CDR3 is 14 amino acids long. Germline CDR1 and CDR2: SGHRS and YFSETQ.

The chain uses TRBV5-4 and TRBJ1-4, with a possible D match to TRBD1 (5 bases). CDR3 length: 15 residues. In germline, CDR1 is SGHNT, CDR2 YYREEE (reference sequence). V shed 0 bases and J shed 4 bases, with 10 bases lying between them. The CDR3 here is CASSLAGLGNEKLFF. CDR3 DNA: TGTGCCAGCAGCTTGGCAGGGCTAGGTAATGAAAAACTGTTTTTT.

The chain couples TRBV28 to TRBJ1-6, with D unclear. From germline, CDR1 is MDHEN and CDR2 SYDVKM. V shed 3 bases and J shed 3 bases, with 6 bases lying between them. This CDR3 spans 14 amino acids. CDR3 loop: CASSFRVYNSPLHF. CDR3 coding DNA: TGTGCCAGCAGTTTCCGTGTCTATAATTCACCCCTCCACTTT.

The chain carries TRBV27 and TRBJ2-7; 7 positions agree with TRBD2. Unmatched junction bases numbered 7, after V lost 8 bases and J lost 0 bases. The CDR3 is made up of 14 amino acids. Germline V CDR1 and CDR2: MNHEY, SMNVEV (reference sequence). The DNA of the CDR3 is TGTGCCAGCCGGGGGGATGTTAGCTCCTACGAGCAGTACTTC. Protein product: CASRGDVSSYEQYF.

CDR3 in DNA: TGTGCCAGCAGCGAAGACAGGGTCCTTACAGATACGCAGTATTTT. Residues: CASSEDRVLTDTQYF. The chain recombines TRBV9 with TRBJ2-3, with TRBD1 matching 7 bases. V lost 3 bases, J lost 3 bases, and 7 bases stayed unmatched. Germline-derived CDR1 and CDR2 are SGDLS and YYNGEE. The CDR3 contains 15 residues.

V and J are TRBV5-1 and TRBJ2-1; 10 positions match TRBD2. Germline CDR1 SGHRS, CDR2 YFSETQ. The V and J ends lost 0 bases and 4 bases, in that order; junction bases with no gene match: 10. The CDR3 extends over 18 amino acids. The CDR3, as DNA: TGCGCCAGCAGCTTGGCCGTAGTAGCGGGGGGAGGGTACAATGAGCAGTTCTTC. Protein sequence: CASSLAVVAGGGYNEQFF.

The CDR3 DNA is TGCGCCAGCAGCCCGAGCACTCCCTACGAGCAGTACTTC. This codes for CASSPSTPYEQYF. The chain recombines TRBV5-1 with TRBJ2-7; D uncertain. V was clipped by 4 bases and J by 2 bases, with 10 bases between them. The CDR3 is made up of 13 amino acids. Germline V gene lookup returns CDR1 SGHRS and CDR2 YFSETQ.

This rearrangement joins TRBV7-2 to TRBJ2-7, with TRBD1 as a possible D gene (6 bases). CDR1 is SGHTA, CDR2 FQGNSA, per germline. The CDR3 totals 15 residues. With 1 base removed from V and 8 bases from J, the gap between germline ends came to 18 bases. The CDR3 DNA reads as TGTGCCAGCAGCTTAGAGGGGGTAGGACAGTTGAAGCAGTACTTC. Residues: CASSLEGVGQLKQYF.

The chain links TRBV25-1 to TRBJ1-1; a weak D match, TRBD1 (5 bases). The germline V gene has CDR1 MGHDK and CDR2 SYGVNS. The CDR3 is 10 amino acids. V was cut by 9 bases and J by 8 bases, with 10 bases left in between. The CDR3 is CASWGGEAFF. CDR3 DNA: TGTGCCAGTTGGGGGGGAGAAGCTTTCTTT.

The chain uses TRBV13 and TRBJ2-5; 8 bases agree with TRBD1. The J call is in doubt because the DNA end fits TRBJ2-7 better. The CDR3 consists of 17 residues. Germline V gives CDR1 PRHDT, CDR2 FYEKMQ (reference sequence). The CDR3, as DNA: TGTGCCAGCAGCTCGTTCGCTGAAGACAGGGGCTTGTACGAGCAGTACTTC. It encodes CASSSFAEDRGLYEQYF.

This sequence joins TRBV7-9 and TRBJ2-3, with 11 bases fitting TRBD1. There are 15 residues in the CDR3. Germline values: CDR1 SEHNR, CDR2 FQNEAQ (reference sequence). CDR3 bases: TGTTCCGGTAAAAAAGGACAGGGGGCGAGAGATACGCAGTATTTT. It specifies CSGKKGQGARDTQYF.

Here the CDR3 reads CASSVVGGRAQETQYF. CDR3 sequence (DNA): TGTGCCAGCAGCGTAGTAGGGGGAAGAGCCCAAGAGACCCAGTACTTC. The V and J genes are TRBV9 and TRBJ2-5; tentatively, D is TRBD1 (6 bases). In germline, CDR1 is SGDLS, CDR2 YYNGEE. With 0 bases removed from V and 1 base from J, the gap between germline ends came to 13 bases. The CDR3 spans 16 residues.

This clone was seen a single time. The chain has TRBV2 and TRBJ2-5, with D maybe TRBD2 (5 bases). In germline, CDR1 is SNHLY, CDR2 FYNNEI. The CDR3 sequence is 15 residues long. The V end was cut by 0 bases, the J end by 3 bases, with 11 bases between. The chain's CDR3 is CASSEAGVIEETQYF. In DNA form, the CDR3 reads TGTGCCAGCAGTGAAGCCGGGGTCATAGAAGAGACCCAGTACTTC.